Listed below are T cell receptor beta chains from one sample, sequenced in a study of blood T cell repertoires in COVID-19. Only in-frame clones appear in the TCRdb table, and some are missing; sequencing was by immunoSEQ multiplex PCR. The sample has fewer than 200,000 clones, over 80% seen once. The sequencing input was peripheral blood. These receptor sequences come from an elderly woman with active or convalescent COVID-19. The conserved cysteine and the conserved F or W are not part of the CDR3 here.

V gene	J gene	CDR3 protein
TRBV7-3	TRBJ2-2	ASSPQTANTGELF
TRBV14	TRBJ2-7	ASSRKSTGFPYEQY
TRBV27	TRBJ2-2	ASSFRLAGGNTGELF
TRBV4-1	TRBJ2-5	ASSQDLPQRGGETQY
TRBV14	TRBJ2-6	ASSPTVSGANVLT
TRBV6-6	TRBJ1-3	ASSPGQGFWSGNTIY
TRBV7-2	TRBJ1-2	ASSPGGGTPNYGYT
TRBV5-3	TRBJ1-5	ARSYRVSNQPQH
TRBV19	TRBJ1-2	ASRSPPYGYT
TRBV28	TRBJ1-2	AIPSTGLSGGYT
TRBV5-5	TRBJ1-5	ASSPDPMGSQPQH
TRBV14	TRBJ1-6	ASSQVTRNGYNSPLH
TRBV4-1	TRBJ1-1	ASSRLLPRGLDTEAF
TRBV11-3	TRBJ1-6	ASSLAPTGGSSPLH
TRBV4-1	TRBJ1-1	ASSQVVNTEAF
TRBV7-2	TRBJ2-1	ASRFTGGAYYNEQF
TRBV4-3	TRBJ2-3	ASSQDHRGLDTQY
TRBV10-3	TRBJ2-3	AIRPPTGTDTQY
TRBV7-2	TRBJ1-3	ASSLSAALNTIY
TRBV5-4	TRBJ1-1	ASSWGVGQGNTEAF
TRBV9	TRBJ1-3	ASSVVRGEGGNTIY
TRBV19	TRBJ2-1	ASSTPTSGGSEQF
TRBV7-2	TRBJ2-2	ASSLMTGNGELF
TRBV6-5	TRBJ2-7	ASSRSGGAREQY
TRBV11-2	TRBJ1-3	ASSLDWRELGNTIY
TRBV29-1	TRBJ2-1	SVRPSLYNEQF
TRBV15	TRBJ2-5	ATSRGGTGKETQY
TRBV6-5	TRBJ1-4	ASSKTGATNEKLF
TRBV5-5	TRBJ2-2	ASSRTSGTNTGELF
TRBV18	TRBJ1-1	ASSPTRGDNTEAF
TRBV3-1/TRBV3-2	TRBJ2-7	ASSQFQGAYEQY
TRBV15	TRBJ2-7	ATSRDPGTTYYEQY
TRBV7-9	TRBJ2-2	ASSSGVTTGELF
TRBV23-1	TRBJ2-3	ASSPTGTKQKPTDTQY